This TCR beta chain was identified during a study of graft-versus-host responses after intestinal transplantation. Looking at the study overall: The transplants performed in recipients were multivisceral, liver-intestinal, or isolated intestinal. Uniformly, recipients were administered anti-thymocyte globulin induction with subsequent tacrolimus and steroids for 3 to 4 years.

Overall study results and limits: GvH clones detected in recipient marrow included some appearing first in ileum or blood. Early declines in HvG clones that occurred post-transplant were associated with peak circulating GvH clone levels.

This clone was counted once. The antigen is not known. The junction differs from germline at one of its ends, possibly a read error. Measured with immunoSEQ multiplex PCR; TCRdb has only the in-frame clones, and not every one. The sample includes about 12,000 clones, around four fifths of them seen just once. Germline V gene data show CDR1 as WSHSY and CDR2 as SAAADI. The CDR3 runs 17 residues. This sequence joins TRBV10-2 and TRBJ2-1; TRBD2 matches at 7 bases. The sequence was obtained from a human patient who received an intestinal transplant, so some T cells may come from the graft donor. The material sequenced was PBMCs, taken approximately 130 days after transplant. CDR3 coding DNA: TGCGCCAGCAGGGAGTACTGGCGGGAGATTAGCGACAATGAGCAGTTCTTC. Encoded protein: CASREYWREISDNEQFF.